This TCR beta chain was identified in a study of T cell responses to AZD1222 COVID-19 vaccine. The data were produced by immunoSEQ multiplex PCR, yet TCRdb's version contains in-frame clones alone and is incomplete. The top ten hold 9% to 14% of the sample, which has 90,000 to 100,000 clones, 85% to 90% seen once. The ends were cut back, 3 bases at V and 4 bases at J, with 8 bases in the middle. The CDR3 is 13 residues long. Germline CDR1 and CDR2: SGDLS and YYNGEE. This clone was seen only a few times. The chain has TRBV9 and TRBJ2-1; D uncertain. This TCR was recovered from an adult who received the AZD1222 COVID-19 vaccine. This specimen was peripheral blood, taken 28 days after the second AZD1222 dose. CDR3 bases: TGTGCCAGCAGCGCCTCAGATTACAATGAGCAGTTCTTC. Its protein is CASSASDYNEQFF.